This T cell receptor (beta chain) emerged from a study of blood T cell repertoires in COVID-19. Study-wide background: Sites in the United States, Italy and Spain provided acute and convalescent COVID-19 samples. From T cells, B-cell-depleted T cells, or PBMCs came the material, which was cDNA or gDNA.

How the authors handled the data: Using reference gene primer amplification, nucleated cell counts were estimated. The assay was immunoSEQ multiplex PCR, and TCRdb's table has in-frame clones only and misses some. D and trimming were read from the DNA, whereas the V and J calls and clone size are those reported in that table. Counted here are about 36,000 clones, 75% to 85% occurring once; the ten biggest clones make up about 45%. The CDR3 spans 15 residues. CDR1 is KGHDR and CDR2 is SFDVKD in the germline V gene. The V end was cut by 2 bases, the J end by 6 bases, with 12 bases between. This TCR was recovered from a human donor in a cohort sampled during active or convalescent COVID-19. The donor label of this sample is uncertain. The chain links TRBV24-1 to TRBJ2-2; D possibly corresponds to TRBD1 (6 bases). Sequencing was performed on peripheral blood. The CDR3 coding sequence is TGTGCCACCAGTGATTATTGGGGGCCCTCCGGGGAGCTGTTTTTT. Residues: CATSDYWGPSGELFF.